Listed below are T cell receptor beta chains from one sample, sequenced in a study of blood T cell repertoires in COVID-19. Assay: immunoSEQ multiplex PCR; the TCRdb copy retains only in-frame clones and omits some. The repertoire consists of a few hundred thousand clones, with about 80% occurring once and the leading ten covering approximately 1.3%. The sequenced sample consisted of PBMCs or T cells enriched from blood (not recorded which). Every receptor here comes from a woman aged 40 to 50 with acute COVID-19. CDR3s leave out the opening cysteine and the closing phenylalanine or tryptophan. Fields, in order: V gene, CDR3 protein.

TRBV4-1,ASSQVVMNTEAF
TRBV30,AWSVGTGYFSYNSPLH
TRBV2,ASIASSRTDTQY
TRBV4-2,ASSQDEGTGERNSPLH
TRBV7-9,ASTHVRGGNTEAF
TRBV2,ASSWDYKTNTIY
TRBV9,ASSSRLAEGELF
TRBV5-1,ASSLDPGRSDTEAF
TRBV7-2,ASSLSGNTIY
TRBV2,ASSEGLSSGANVLT
TRBV11-2,ASSFGGGNNEQF
TRBV19,ASKLYNEQF
TRBV7-8,ASSRQINTEAF
TRBV24-1,ATSTGVNTGELF
TRBV19,ASSMSDRGWNTEAF
TRBV28,ASSLEVRGYGYT
TRBV4-1,ASSPTDSPYYEQY
TRBV2,ASRRQGGGYGYT
TRBV5-1,ASSPDLSWELF
TRBV18,ASSPGQLPTDTQY
TRBV4-2,ASSQDFRASRLGSAKNIQY
TRBV5-1,ASSQGEENYGYT
TRBV7-7,ASSSGTGHPETQY
TRBV4-1,ASSQDWTASGNTIY
TRBV7-9,ASSPEGVTEAF
TRBV28,ASNDRGNSPLH
TRBV4-1,ASSQGANEQF
TRBV7-2,ASSGRGQGSGNTIY
TRBV29-1,SVDRISVYNEQF
TRBV19,ASKKGPNTEAF
TRBV6-5,ASSYGFRGDYGYT
TRBV14,ASSQGGPSYNEQF
TRBV7-8,ASSFSGQSWDRELF
TRBV21-1,ASSTRQGGTGNTIY